A selection of T cell receptor beta chains follows, all from one sample in a study of shared clonotypes between healthy human individuals. Here immunoSEQ multiplex PCR was the method, and the copy in TCRdb shows in-frame clones only, minus some. This sample has under 2,000,000 clones; just under 95% occur once, and the top ten carry more than 0.95%. The sequencing sample was made of naive CD8+ T cells sorted from blood. The receptors come from a man between 18 and 35 years old in good health. Both conserved end residues are part of each CDR3. The D gene is left open where the match is weak. Not all rows give a size; the values are once, few, many and, for expanded clones, a class.

v_gene	j_gene	d_gene	abundance	CDR3aa	CDR3nt
TRBV11-2	TRBJ2-7	TRBD1	NA	CASSLDRGQGVYEQYF	TGTGCCAGCAGCCTCGATAGAGGACAGGGAGTCTACGAGCAGTACTTC
TRBV30	TRBJ1-5	NA	NA	CAWSVGSNQPQHF	TGTGCCTGGTCTGTGGGTAGCAATCAGCCCCAGCATTTT
TRBV7-6	TRBJ2-7	TRBD1	once	CASSPGQGASYEQYF	TGTGCCAGCAGCCCCGGACAGGGGGCCTCCTACGAGCAGTACTTC
TRBV5-1	TRBJ2-1	TRBD1	NA	CASSFLSFDRGDNEQFF	TGCGCCAGCAGCTTCCTCTCCTTCGACAGGGGGGACAATGAGCAGTTCTTC
TRBV12-5	TRBJ1-1	TRBD1	NA	CASGPYRTGMNTEAFF	TGTGCTAGTGGTCCTTACCGGACAGGGATGAACACTGAAGCTTTCTTT
TRBV6-1	TRBJ2-1	NA	once	CASSEWGTGYSNEQFF	TGTGCCAGCAGTGAATGGGGGACGGGGTATAGTAATGAGCAGTTCTTC
TRBV28	TRBJ1-6	NA	few	CASMKGTNSPLHF	TGTGCCAGCATGAAGGGGACTAATTCACCCCTCCACTTT
TRBV5-6	TRBJ2-5	NA	NA	CASSLMIASQETQYF	TGTGCCAGCAGCTTGATGATAGCGTCACAAGAGACCCAGTACTTC
TRBV5-6	TRBJ1-1	NA	NA	CASSLTAYVNTEAFF	TGTGCCAGCAGCTTGACAGCTTATGTGAACACTGAAGCTTTCTTT
TRBV19	TRBJ1-5	NA	NA	CASSIGQSQPQHF	TGTGCCAGTAGTATCGGACAGAGCCAGCCCCAGCATTTT
TRBV5-1	TRBJ2-7	NA	once	CASSLGLTYEQYF	TGCGCCAGCAGCTTGGGCCTTACCTACGAGCAGTACTTC
TRBV5-6	TRBJ1-2	TRBD1	NA	CASSLVQGWAYGYTF	TGTGCCAGCAGCTTGGTACAGGGGTGGGCCTATGGCTACACCTTC
TRBV4-1	TRBJ1-1	NA	NA	CASSQEDKGGTEAFF	TGCGCCAGCAGCCAAGAAGACAAGGGGGGCACTGAAGCTTTCTTT
TRBV15	TRBJ1-3	NA	NA	CATSREGGGNTIYF	TGTGCCACCAGCAGAGAGGGGGGAGGAAACACCATATATTTT
TRBV7-9	TRBJ2-5	TRBD2	NA	CASSSVAGRQETQYF	TGTGCCAGCAGCTCAGTAGCGGGGCGTCAAGAGACCCAGTACTTC
TRBV7-6	TRBJ1-1	NA	few	CASSFQQNTEAFF	TGTGCCAGCAGCTTTCAGCAGAACACTGAAGCTTTCTTT
TRBV7-9	TRBJ2-5	TRBD2	NA	CASSPTSGAFQETQYF	TGTGCCAGCAGCCCGACTAGCGGGGCCTTTCAAGAGACCCAGTACTTC
TRBV27	TRBJ1-2	NA	NA	CATYSGARYGYTF	TGTGCCACCTACTCTGGGGCCAGGTATGGCTACACCTTC
TRBV5-4	TRBJ1-2	NA	once	CASSRDDLYGYTF	TGTGCCAGCAGCCGGGACGATCTCTATGGCTACACCTTC
TRBV2	TRBJ2-3	TRBD2	NA	CASSVTSGRAPGDTQYF	TGTGCCAGCAGTGTGACTAGCGGGAGGGCCCCAGGAGATACGCAGTATTTT
TRBV28	TRBJ2-7	TRBD1	once	CASSLYQGAGNEQYF	TGTGCCAGCAGTTTATATCAGGGGGCGGGTAACGAGCAGTACTTC
TRBV19	TRBJ1-5	TRBD1	NA	CASSIGTVYSNQPQHF	TGTGCCAGTAGTATCGGGACAGTTTATAGCAATCAGCCCCAGCATTTT
TRBV27	TRBJ1-1	NA	NA	CASSGPSESTEAFF	TGTGCCAGCAGTGGACCAAGTGAGTCCACTGAAGCTTTCTTT
TRBV19	TRBJ1-2	NA	NA	CASSHTETYYGYTF	TGTGCCAGTAGTCATACAGAGACCTACTATGGCTACACCTTC
TRBV6-1	TRBJ2-4	NA	NA	CASSEGRGQNIQYF	TGTGCCAGCAGTGAAGGCCGGGGCCAAAACATTCAGTACTTC
TRBV5-1	TRBJ1-1	TRBD1	NA	CASSKGARTEAFF	TGCGCCAGCAGCAAGGGGGCGCGGACTGAAGCTTTCTTT
TRBV6-5	TRBJ2-7	TRBD1	few	CASSYSTGGENYEQYF	TGTGCCAGCAGTTACAGTACAGGGGGTGAGAACTACGAGCAGTACTTC
TRBV27	TRBJ2-1	NA	NA	CASSLVAPGNEQFF	TGTGCCAGCAGTTTAGTGGCCCCGGGGAATGAGCAGTTCTTC
TRBV6-5	TRBJ1-1	NA	NA	CASSYEGSNTEAFF	TGTGCCAGCAGTTACGAGGGGTCGAACACTGAAGCTTTCTTT
TRBV5-6	TRBJ1-6	NA	NA	CASSLGDMGSPLHF	TGTGCCAGCAGCTTGGGTGACATGGGTTCACCCCTCCACTTT
TRBV6-1	TRBJ2-1	TRBD2	NA	CASSDPGGLNYNEQFF	TGTGCCAGCAGTGACCCGGGAGGCCTTAACTACAATGAGCAGTTCTTC
TRBV15	TRBJ2-3	NA	NA	CATSRDLGSAVDTQYF	TGTGCCACCAGCAGAGATCTGGGCTCTGCTGTAGATACGCAGTATTTT
TRBV30	TRBJ1-3	NA	NA	CAWTPGAVSGNTIYF	TGTGCCTGGACCCCTGGGGCAGTCTCTGGAAACACCATATATTTT
TRBV6-6	TRBJ1-2	NA	NA	CASSYAQTNYGYTF	TGTGCCAGCAGTTACGCCCAAACTAACTATGGCTACACCTTC
TRBV6-5	TRBJ2-7	NA	NA	CASSPGFSYEQYF	TGTGCCAGCAGTCCGGGGTTCTCCTACGAGCAGTACTTC
TRBV7-9	TRBJ2-1	NA	NA	CASSPQSEQFF	TGTGCCAGCAGCCCGCAGAGTGAGCAGTTCTTC
TRBV7-6	TRBJ1-5	NA	NA	CASSLGFGQPQHF	TGTGCCAGCAGCTTAGGCTTCGGTCAGCCCCAGCATTTT
TRBV27	TRBJ2-7	TRBD2	NA	CASSLGGEREGRYEQYF	TGTGCCAGCAGTTTGGGGGGGGAGCGGGAGGGCCGTTACGAGCAGTACTTC
TRBV4-1	TRBJ2-7	NA	NA	CASSQGGYGYEQYF	TGCGCCAGCAGCCAAGGGGGATACGGCTACGAGCAGTACTTC
TRBV5-6	TRBJ1-5	NA	once	CASSLQGSSMYSNQPQHF	TGTGCCAGCAGCCTTCAAGGATCTTCCATGTATAGCAATCAGCCCCAGCATTTT
TRBV4-1	TRBJ2-2	NA	NA	CASSQDTNTGELFF	TGCGCCAGCAGCCAAGATACGAACACCGGGGAGCTGTTTTTT
TRBV27	TRBJ2-1	TRBD1	NA	CASLLRTGGENEQFF	TGTGCCAGCTTACTGCGGACAGGGGGCGAGAATGAGCAGTTCTTC
TRBV4-1	TRBJ1-3	NA	NA	CASSQGGVSGNTIYF	TGCGCCAGCAGCCAAGGTGGCGTCTCTGGAAACACCATATATTTT
TRBV2	TRBJ2-1	NA	NA	CASTGRMYYNEQFF	TGTGCCAGCACAGGCCGTATGTACTACAATGAGCAGTTCTTC
TRBV5-6	TRBJ1-4	NA	NA	CASSSPGGSNEKLFF	TGTGCCAGCAGCTCCCCCGGGGGCTCGAATGAAAAACTGTTTTTT
TRBV27	TRBJ2-2	NA	NA	CASSMTITDIFAGELFF	TGTGCCAGCAGCATGACTATTACCGATATTTTCGCCGGGGAGCTGTTTTTT
TRBV7-2	TRBJ2-7	NA	NA	CASSLGGSLSYEQYF	TGTGCCAGCAGCTTAGGTGGGTCCCTTTCCTACGAGCAGTACTTC
TRBV9	TRBJ2-2	TRBD1	NA	CASSANRGHTGELFF	TGTGCCAGCAGCGCCAACAGGGGGCACACCGGGGAGCTGTTTTTT
TRBV5-8	TRBJ2-7	TRBD1	NA	CASSYGTEAYEQYF	TGTGCCAGCAGCTACGGGACAGAAGCCTACGAGCAGTACTTC
TRBV30	TRBJ2-1	TRBD1	once	CAWGTGQGNNEQFF	TGTGCCTGGGGCACGGGACAGGGCAACAATGAGCAGTTCTTC
TRBV28	TRBJ2-7	NA	NA	CASSLFGQPDLWEQYF	TGTGCCAGCAGTTTATTCGGGCAGCCGGACTTGTGGGAGCAGTACTTC